This T cell receptor beta chain was recovered during a study of blood T cell repertoires in COVID-19. Study summary: PBMCs, B-cell-depleted T cells, or T cells were the source of the cDNA or gDNA that made up the material.

Sequencing was performed with immunoSEQ multiplex PCR; in TCRdb, only in-frame clones are kept and a portion is missing. This table holds 250,000 to 300,000 clones, 75% to 90% found once. J was trimmed by 6 bases and V by 1 base; bases with no gene match: 6. There are 16 residues in the CDR3. Per the germline V gene, CDR1 is SGHTA and CDR2 is FQGNSA. Material: peripheral blood. The chain has TRBV7-2 and TRBJ2-3, with 11 bases identical to TRBD2. This sequence was found in an older woman with acute or convalescent COVID-19. The CDR3 reads CASSLEWTSGWDTQYF. CDR3 nucleotide sequence: TGTGCCAGCAGCTTAGAATGGACTAGCGGGTGGGATACGCAGTATTTT. Full variable domain (outside the CDR3, taken from reference TRBV7-2 and TRBJ2-3): GAGVSQSPSNKVTEKGKDVELRCDPISGHTALYWYRQSLGQGLEFLIYFQGNSAPDKSGLPSDRFSAERTGGSVSTLTIQRTQQEDSAVYLCASSLEWTSGWDTQYFGPGTRLTVL.